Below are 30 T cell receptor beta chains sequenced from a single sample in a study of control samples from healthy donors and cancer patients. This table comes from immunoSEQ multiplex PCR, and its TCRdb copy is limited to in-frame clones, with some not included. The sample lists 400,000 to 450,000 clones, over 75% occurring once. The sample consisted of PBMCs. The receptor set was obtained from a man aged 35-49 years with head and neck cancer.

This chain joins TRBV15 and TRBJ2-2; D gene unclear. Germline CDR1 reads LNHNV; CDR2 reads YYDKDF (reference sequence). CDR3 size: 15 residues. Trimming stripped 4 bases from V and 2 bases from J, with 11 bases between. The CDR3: CATSKAAINTGELFF. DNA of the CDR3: TGTGCCACCAGCAAGGCTGCAATTAACACCGGGGAGCTGTTTTTT.

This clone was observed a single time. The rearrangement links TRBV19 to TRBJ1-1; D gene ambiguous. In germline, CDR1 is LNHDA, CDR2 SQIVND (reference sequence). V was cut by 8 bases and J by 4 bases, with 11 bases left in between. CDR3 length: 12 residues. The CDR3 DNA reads TGTGCCAGTGGGAGGGTGGGCACTGAAGCTTTCTTT. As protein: CASGRVGTEAFF.

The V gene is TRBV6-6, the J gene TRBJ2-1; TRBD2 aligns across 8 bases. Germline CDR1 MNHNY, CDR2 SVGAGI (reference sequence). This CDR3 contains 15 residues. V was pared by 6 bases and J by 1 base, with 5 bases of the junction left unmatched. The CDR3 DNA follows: TGTGCCAGCAGCCTCCGGGAGGGATCCTACAATGAGCAGTTCTTC. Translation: CASSLREGSYNEQFF.

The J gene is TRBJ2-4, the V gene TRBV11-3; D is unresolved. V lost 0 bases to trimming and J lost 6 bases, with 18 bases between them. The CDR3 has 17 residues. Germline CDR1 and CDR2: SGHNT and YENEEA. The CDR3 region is CASSLEGGGRVLNIQYF. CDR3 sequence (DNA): TGTGCCAGCAGCTTAGAAGGTGGTGGCCGGGTCCTAAACATTCAGTACTTC.

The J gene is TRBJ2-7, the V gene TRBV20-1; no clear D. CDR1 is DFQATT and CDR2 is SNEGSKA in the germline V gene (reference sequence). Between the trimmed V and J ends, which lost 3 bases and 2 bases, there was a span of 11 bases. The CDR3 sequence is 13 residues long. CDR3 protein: CSASSGRTYEQYF. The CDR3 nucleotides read TGCAGTGCTAGTTCTGGCAGGACCTACGAGCAGTACTTC.

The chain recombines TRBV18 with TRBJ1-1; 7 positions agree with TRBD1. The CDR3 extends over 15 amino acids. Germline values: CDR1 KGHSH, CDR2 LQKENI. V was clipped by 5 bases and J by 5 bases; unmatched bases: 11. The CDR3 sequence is CASSSPDRRLTEAFF. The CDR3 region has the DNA TGTGCCAGCTCATCGCCGGACAGGAGGCTAACTGAAGCTTTCTTT.

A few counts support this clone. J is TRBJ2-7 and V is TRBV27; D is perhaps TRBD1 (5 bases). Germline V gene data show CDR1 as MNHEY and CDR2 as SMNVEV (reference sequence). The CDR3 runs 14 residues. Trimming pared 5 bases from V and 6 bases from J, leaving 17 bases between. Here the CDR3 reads CASSLQGATTEQYF. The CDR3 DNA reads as TGTGCCAGCAGTCTACAAGGGGCGACGACCGAGCAGTACTTC.

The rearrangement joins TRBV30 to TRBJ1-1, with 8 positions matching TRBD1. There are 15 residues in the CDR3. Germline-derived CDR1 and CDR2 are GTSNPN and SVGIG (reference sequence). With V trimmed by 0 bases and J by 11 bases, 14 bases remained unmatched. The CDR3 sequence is CAWSVAGGAALGAFF. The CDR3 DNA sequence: TGTGCCTGGAGTGTGGCAGGGGGCGCGGCCCTGGGGGCTTTCTTT.

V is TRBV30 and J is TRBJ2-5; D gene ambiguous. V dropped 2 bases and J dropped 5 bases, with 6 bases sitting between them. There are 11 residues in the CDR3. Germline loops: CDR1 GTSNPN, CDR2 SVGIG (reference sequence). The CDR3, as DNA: TGTGCCTGGAGTTTTTTCGAGACCCAGTACTTC. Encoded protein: CAWSFFETQYF.

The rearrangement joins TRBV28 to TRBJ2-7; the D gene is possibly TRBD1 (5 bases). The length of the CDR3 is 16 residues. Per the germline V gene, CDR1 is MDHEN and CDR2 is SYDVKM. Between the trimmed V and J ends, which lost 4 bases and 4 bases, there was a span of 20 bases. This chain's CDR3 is CASSSPSQGLDYEQYF. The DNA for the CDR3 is TGTGCCAGCAGTTCCCCAAGCCAGGGATTGGATTACGAGCAGTACTTC. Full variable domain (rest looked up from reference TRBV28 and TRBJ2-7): DVKVTQSSRYLVKRTGEKVFLECVQDMDHENMFWYRQDPGLGLRLIYFSYDVKMKEKGDIPEGYSVSREKKERFSLILESASTNQTSMYLCASSSPSQGLDYEQYFGPGTRLTVT.

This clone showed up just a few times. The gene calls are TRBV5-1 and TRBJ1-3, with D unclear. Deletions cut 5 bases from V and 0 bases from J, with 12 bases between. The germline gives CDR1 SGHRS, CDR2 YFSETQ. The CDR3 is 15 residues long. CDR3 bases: TGCGCCAGCAGGGAAGAAGGATTCTCTGGAAACACCATATATTTT. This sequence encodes CASREEGFSGNTIYF.

CDR3 in DNA: TGTGCCAGCAGCTATGCTAGTGGCTACGAGCAGTACTTC. Translated: CASSYASGYEQYF. This chain links TRBV7-8 with TRBJ2-7; D ambiguous. The CDR3 runs to 13 residues. Germline lookup yields CDR1 SGHVS and CDR2 FQNEAQ. Trimming pared 4 bases from V and 3 bases from J, leaving 10 bases between. Variable domain in full (rest from reference TRBV7-8 and TRBJ2-7): GAGVSQSPRYKVAKRGQDVALRCDPISGHVSLFWYQQALGQGPEFLTYFQNEAQLDKSGLPSDRFFAERPEGSVSTLKIQRTQQEDSAVYLCASSYASGYEQYFGPGTRLTVT.

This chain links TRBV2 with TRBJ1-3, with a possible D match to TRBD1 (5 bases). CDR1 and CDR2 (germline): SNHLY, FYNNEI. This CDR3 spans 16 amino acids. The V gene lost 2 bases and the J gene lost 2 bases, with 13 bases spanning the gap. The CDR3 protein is CASSERPGVTGNTIYF. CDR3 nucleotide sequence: TGTGCCAGCAGTGAAAGGCCGGGGGTGACTGGAAACACCATATATTTT.

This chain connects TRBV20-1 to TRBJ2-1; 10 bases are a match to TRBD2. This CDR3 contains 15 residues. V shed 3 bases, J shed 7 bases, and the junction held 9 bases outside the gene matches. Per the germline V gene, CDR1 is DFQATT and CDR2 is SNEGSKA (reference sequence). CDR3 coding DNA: TGCAGTGCTAGTGGGCTAGCGGGAGACCAGAATGAGCAGTTCTTC. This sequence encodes CSASGLAGDQNEQFF.

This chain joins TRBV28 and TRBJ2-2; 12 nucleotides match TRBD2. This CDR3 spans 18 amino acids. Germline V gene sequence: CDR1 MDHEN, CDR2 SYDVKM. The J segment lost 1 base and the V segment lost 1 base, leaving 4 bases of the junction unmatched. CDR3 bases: TGTGCCAGCAGTTTATCGACTAGCGGGAGTTGGAACACCGGGGAGCTGTTTTTT. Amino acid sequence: CASSLSTSGSWNTGELFF.

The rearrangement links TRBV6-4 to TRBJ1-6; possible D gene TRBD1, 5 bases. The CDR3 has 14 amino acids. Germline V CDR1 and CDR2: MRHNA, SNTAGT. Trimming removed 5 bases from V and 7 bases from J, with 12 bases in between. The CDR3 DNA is TGTGCCAGCAGTCAGGGACGAGACAATTCACCCCTCCACTTT. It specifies CASSQGRDNSPLHF.

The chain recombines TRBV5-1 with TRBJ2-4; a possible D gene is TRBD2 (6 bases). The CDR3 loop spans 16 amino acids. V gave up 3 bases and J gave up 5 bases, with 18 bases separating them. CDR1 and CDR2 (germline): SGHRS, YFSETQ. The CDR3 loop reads CASSSEGGARQNIQYF. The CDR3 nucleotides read TGCGCCAGCAGCTCAGAGGGAGGAGCGCGCCAAAACATTCAGTACTTC.

The CDR3 bases are TGCAGCGGACTGACAGGGTACACTGAAGCTTTCTTT. This sequence encodes CSGLTGYTEAFF. The rearrangement uses TRBV29-1 and TRBJ1-1; 7 bases agree with TRBD1. CDR1 and CDR2 (germline): SQVTM, ANQGSEA. Germline trimming cut 7 bases from V and 3 bases from J; bases unmatched to any gene: 5. CDR3 length: 12 amino acids.

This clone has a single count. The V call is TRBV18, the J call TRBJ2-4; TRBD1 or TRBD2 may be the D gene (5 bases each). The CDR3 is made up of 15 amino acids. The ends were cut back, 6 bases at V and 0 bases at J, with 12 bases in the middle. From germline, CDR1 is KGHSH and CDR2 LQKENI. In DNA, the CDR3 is TGTGCCAGCTCTGACACGGGGCTAGCCAAAAACATTCAGTACTTC. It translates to CASSDTGLAKNIQYF. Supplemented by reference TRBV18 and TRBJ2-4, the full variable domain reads NAGVMQNPRHLVRRRGQEARLRCSPMKGHSHVYWYRQLPEEGLKFMVYLQKENIIDESGMPKERFSAEFPKEGPSILRIQQVVRGDSAAYFCASSDTGLAKNIQYFGAGTRLSVL.

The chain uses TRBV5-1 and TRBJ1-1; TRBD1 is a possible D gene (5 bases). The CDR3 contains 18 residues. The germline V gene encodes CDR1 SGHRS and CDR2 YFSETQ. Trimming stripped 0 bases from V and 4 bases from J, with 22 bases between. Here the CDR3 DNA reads TGCGCCAGCAGCTTGGGTTCGTTGCCAGGGCGGGGTAGCACTGAAGCTTTCTTT. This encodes CASSLGSLPGRGSTEAFF.

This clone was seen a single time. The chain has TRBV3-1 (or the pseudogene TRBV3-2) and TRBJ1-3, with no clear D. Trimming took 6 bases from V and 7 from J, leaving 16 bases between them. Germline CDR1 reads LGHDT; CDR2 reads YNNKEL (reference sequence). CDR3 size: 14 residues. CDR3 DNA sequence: TGTGCCAGCAGTTACAATGAGGCCATGAACACCATATATTTT. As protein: CASSYNEAMNTIYF.

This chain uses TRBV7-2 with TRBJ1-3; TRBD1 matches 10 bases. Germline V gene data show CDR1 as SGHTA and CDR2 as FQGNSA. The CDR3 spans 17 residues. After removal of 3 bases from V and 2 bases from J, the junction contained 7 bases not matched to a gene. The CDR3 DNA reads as TGTGCCAGCAGCTTGTACCTGACAGGGGGCGCTGGAAACACCATATATTTT. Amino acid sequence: CASSLYLTGGAGNTIYF.

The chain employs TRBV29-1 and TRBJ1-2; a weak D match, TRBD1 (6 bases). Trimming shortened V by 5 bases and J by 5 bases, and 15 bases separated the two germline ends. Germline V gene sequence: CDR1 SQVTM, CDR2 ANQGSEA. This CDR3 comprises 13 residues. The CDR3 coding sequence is TGCAGCGTTCCCGAACAGGGAATGTATGGCTACACCTTC. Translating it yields CSVPEQGMYGYTF.

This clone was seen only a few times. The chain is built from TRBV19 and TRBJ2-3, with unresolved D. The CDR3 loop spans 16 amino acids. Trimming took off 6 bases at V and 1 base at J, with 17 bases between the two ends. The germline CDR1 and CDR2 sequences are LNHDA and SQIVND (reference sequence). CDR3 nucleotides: TGTGCCAGTAGCCCCTCATCCGCACGGGGCACAGATACGCAGTATTTT. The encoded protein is CASSPSSARGTDTQYF.

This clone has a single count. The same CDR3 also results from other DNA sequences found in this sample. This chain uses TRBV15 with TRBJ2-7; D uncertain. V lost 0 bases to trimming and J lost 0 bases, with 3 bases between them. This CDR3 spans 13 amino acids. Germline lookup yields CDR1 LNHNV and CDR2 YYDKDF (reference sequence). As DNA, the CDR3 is TGTGCCACCAGCAGAGATCTCTCCTACGAGCAGTACTTC. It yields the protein CATSRDLSYEQYF. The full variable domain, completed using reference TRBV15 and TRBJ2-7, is DAMVIQNPRYQVTQFGKPVTLSCSQTLNHNVMYWYQQKSSQAPKLLFHYYDKDFNNEADTPDNFQSRRPNTSFCFLDIRSPGLGDTAMYLCATSRDLSYEQYFGPGTRLTVT.

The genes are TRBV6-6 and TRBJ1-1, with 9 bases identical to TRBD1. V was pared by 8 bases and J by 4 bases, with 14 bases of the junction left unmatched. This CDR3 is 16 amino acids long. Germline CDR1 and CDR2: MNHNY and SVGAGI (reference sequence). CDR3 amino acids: CASDATGGFRGTEAFF. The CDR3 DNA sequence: TGTGCCAGCGATGCGACAGGGGGGTTCCGGGGCACTGAAGCTTTCTTT.

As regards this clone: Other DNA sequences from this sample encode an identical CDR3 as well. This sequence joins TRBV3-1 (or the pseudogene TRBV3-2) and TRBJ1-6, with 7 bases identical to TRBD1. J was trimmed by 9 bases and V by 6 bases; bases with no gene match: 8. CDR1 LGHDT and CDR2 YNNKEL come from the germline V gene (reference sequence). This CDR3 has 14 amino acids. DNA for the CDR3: TGTGCCAGCAGTCGACAGGGAAGGGTTTCACCCCTCCACTTT. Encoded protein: CASSRQGRVSPLHF.

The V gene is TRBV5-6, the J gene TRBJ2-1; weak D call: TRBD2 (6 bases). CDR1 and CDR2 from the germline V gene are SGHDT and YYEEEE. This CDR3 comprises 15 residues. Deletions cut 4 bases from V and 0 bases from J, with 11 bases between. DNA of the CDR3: TGTGCCAGCAGCCTGGGACTCCACTCCTACAATGAGCAGTTCTTC. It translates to CASSLGLHSYNEQFF.

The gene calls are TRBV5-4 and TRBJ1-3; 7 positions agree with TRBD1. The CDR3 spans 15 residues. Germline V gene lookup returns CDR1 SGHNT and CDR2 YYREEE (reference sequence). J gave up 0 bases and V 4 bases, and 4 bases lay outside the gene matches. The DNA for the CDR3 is TGTGCCAGCAGCGTCGACAGGGCCTCTGGAAACACCATATATTTT. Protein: CASSVDRASGNTIYF.

The CDR3, as DNA: TGTGCCAGCAGCCCGGCCGGGACTAGGATTCAAGAGACCCAGTACTTC. Protein product: CASSPAGTRIQETQYF. This chain connects TRBV13 to TRBJ2-5; 8 bases line up with TRBD2. Germline V gene data show CDR1 as PRHDT and CDR2 as FYEKMQ (reference sequence). The V gene end was trimmed by 5 bases and the J gene end by 2 bases; junction bases not matched to a gene: 10. The CDR3 loop spans 16 amino acids.